This TCR beta chain comes out of a study of OX40 agonist ivuxolimab in advanced cancers. The length of the CDR3 is 12 residues. Germline V gene data show CDR1 as SGHVS and CDR2 as FQNEAQ. V dropped 2 bases and J dropped 9 bases, with 8 bases sitting between them. Measured with immunoSEQ multiplex PCR; TCRdb has only the in-frame clones, and not every one. The table has roughly 38,000 clones, around 89% seen once. This sequence originates from an adult with an advanced solid tumor such as melanoma, head and neck, liver or kidney cancer. The genes are TRBV7-8 and TRBJ2-1, with unresolved D. The starting material was CD4+ or CD8+ T cells sorted from blood, obtained in a trial of the OX40 agonist ivuxolimab. The CDR3 is CASSLNLGEQFF. The CDR3 bases are TGTGCCAGCAGCTTAAATTTGGGTGAGCAGTTCTTC.